These T cell receptor beta chains were read from a single sample in a study of T cell repertoires in cytomegalovirus infection. A single record per CDR3 protein comes from TCRdb applying MiXCR to the reads. This table has roughly 640,000 distinct CDR3 sequences, roughly 26% appearing once. What was sequenced was CD8+ T cells from PBMCs. Source of these receptors: a human donor in good health (CMV status not recorded). Some clones in this sample may be carry-over from other donors' samples. Both conserved end residues are part of each CDR3.

V	J	CDR3
TRBV20-1	TRBJ2-1	CSARGDRGAEQFF
TRBV28	TRBJ2-1	CASRSISGSDNEQFF
TRBV6-6	TRBJ2-1	CASTRGFYNEQFF
TRBV29-1	TRBJ2-1	CSVDPLSYNEQFF
TRBV20-1	TRBJ1-2	CSARSGYTF
TRBV7-9	TRBJ1-1	CASSPPGVSTEAFF
TRBV6-2/TRBV6-3	TRBJ1-1	CASTSTGGDTEAFF
TRBV10-3	TRBJ2-1	CAIKTGADNEQFF
TRBV28	TRBJ2-5	CASSTGSRETQYF
TRBV6-2/TRBV6-3	TRBJ1-2	CASSYFGGGYGYTF
TRBV6-6	TRBJ2-1	CASSYERTGDNEQFF
TRBV12-3/TRBV12-4	TRBJ1-5	CASSPSGHREKPVNQPQHF
TRBV12-3/TRBV12-4	TRBJ2-2	CASKPGELFF
TRBV7-6	TRBJ2-3	CASSLEAVATDTQYF
TRBV27	TRBJ1-6	CASMGQQNSPLHF
TRBV7-8	TRBJ2-5	CASSLPGMVSETQYF
TRBV7-9	TRBJ2-4	CASSLGPIQYF
TRBV7-8	TRBJ2-7	CASSAGTGTSYEQYF
TRBV7-8	TRBJ1-6	CASSLALGESSYNSPLHF
TRBV3-1	TRBJ2-2	CASSQTAADIWAAVGTGELFF
TRBV20-1	TRBJ1-3	CSASLGSGNTIYF
TRBV14	TRBJ2-5	CASSQEARIQETQYF
TRBV7-9	TRBJ2-1	CASSPTGLYNEQFF
TRBV6-2/TRBV6-3	TRBJ1-2	CASSYSRSTGYRYTF
TRBV20-1	TRBJ1-5	CSAPREFDQPQHF
TRBV4-1	TRBJ2-2	CASSSAPMADNTGELFF
TRBV7-9	TRBJ2-3	CASSLVTQYF
TRBV6-6	TRBJ2-3	CASSYESSTDTQYF
TRBV2	TRBJ2-3	CASSDRDRAWDTQYF
TRBV4-3	TRBJ2-1	CASSQVAKGGNEQFF
TRBV27	TRBJ1-1	CASSPGTPGTEAFF
TRBV2	TRBJ1-6	CATPRGKGSPLHF
TRBV6-6	TRBJ2-5	CASSPNRGGPEGTQYF